What follows is one T cell receptor (beta chain) and its context. Which antigen it targets is not known. Per-nucleotide qualities are absent, and no much larger clonotype sits a single base away. The data originate from a study of blood T cell dynamics during melanoma immunotherapy (dated by TCRdb to the early 2020s). About the full investigation: Patients had metastatic melanoma and received first-line pembrolizumab or nivolumab plus ipilimumab as standard of care in the United Kingdom. To find early correlates of response, peripheral T cell receptor repertoires were profiled in metastatic melanoma patients before and after one cycle of checkpoint inhibitor therapy. The training cohort consisted of consecutive patients, while an additional independent group of patients from the same centre was pooled to form an external validation set.

The CDR3 spans 13 residues, from the cysteine through the phenylalanine. This entry keeps only the CDR3 DNA: 39 bases, framed from base 1. The germline V gene provides CDR1 MRHNA and CDR2 SNTAGT. V is clipped by 2 bases and J by 2 bases, and the sequence between their germline boundaries is 5 bases long. For each sorted CD8+ T cell subset, the entire amount of extracted DNA went into the assay. TCR beta CDR3 sequences were amplified from genomic DNA with the immunoSEQ TCRb Assay kit following manufacturer instructions. The KAPA Library Quantification Kit for Illumina platforms was used to quantify the pooled libraries by qPCR. Pooled libraries were sequenced on an Illumina NextSeq 500, clustered at roughly 0.55-1.1 pM. Concerning the study's data processing: The TCR data were analyzed using immunoSEQ ANALYZER and the R LymphoSeq package. A rearrangement efficiency score was calculated as productive divided by the sum of productive and non-productive CDR3 sequences. Within each patient, timepoints were compared pairwise for clonality, measured with the Gini coefficient, and for diversity, measured with the Renyi index at alpha=1. In LymphoSeq, clonal relatedness was computed using an edit distance of 3, and repertoire similarity was computed using the Bhattacharyya coefficient. To classify response, a linear discriminant analysis based on week-3 changes in clonality and diversity was built using the R MASS and caret packages. This immuneACCESS table, as held by TCRdb, lists in-frame sequences with V and J called but not all clones. Of the missing ones, under half trace to an unresolved V gene in checked studies; the others have no known cause. V and J calls and clone size are those listed in that table; D and trimming were worked out from the DNA. A total of fewer than 2,000 clones appear in this sample, approximately 76% of them only once. Under 7.5% of the sample is held by the ten biggest clonotypes.

According to the study, the label for this sample's time point signals: pre-treatment baseline. The definition of immune-effector (TIE) cells was CD3+ CD4- CD8+ CD45RA- CD45RO-high CD27- CCR7- memory T cells. Blood was sampled before treatment (T0) and at week 3 (W3), after the first cycle of checkpoint blockade. Except for two patients with rapid clinical progression, response was assessed 12 weeks after the first infusion by RECIST 1.1; disease control meant complete response, partial response or stable disease. Patients with prior systemic cancer treatment, concomitant immunosuppressant therapy or synchronous other active malignancies were excluded. In six patients, three progressing and three with disease control, sorted CD8+ memory and naive T cell subsets were sequenced at T0 and W3. Lymphoprep and SepMate tubes were used to isolate PBMC from blood, and red cell lysis was then performed. DNA from PBMC and sorted T cell subsets was extracted with QIAamp DNA Blood Mini kits. CD8+ T cell subsets were sorted live on a FACSAria III cytometer and then frozen prior to DNA extraction. Fresh PBMC intended for flow cytometry were kept at 4 degrees C in PBS containing roughly 1.8% fetal bovine serum and were analyzed within 25 hours.

What the authors observed across the whole study: The relatively small sample size was acknowledged as something that could potentially limit how far the results can be generalized. Whether the T cell clones driving repertoire changes were melanoma-specific or reflected general immune activation could not be determined in the study. Of the sorted CD8+ subsets, TIE cells had both the highest clonality and the greatest similarity to cfDNA CDR3 sequences, which suggests active turnover converging on dominant clones.

The V and J segments used are TRBV6-4 and TRBJ2-3; the D gene is not confidently resolved. Sequences were derived from CD8+ T cells from blood, sampled from a patient treated with checkpoint blockade. The cell subset or site label of this sample denotes: immune-effector CD8+ memory T cells, CD45RO-high CCR7- CD27-. The receptor's source is a human donor with melanoma. The nucleotide sequence reads as follows: TGTGCCAGCAGTGACAGGGCCACAGATACGCAGTATTTT. Translation gives CASSDRATDTQYF.